One sample yielded the 27 T cell receptor beta chains listed below, sequenced in a study of shared clonotypes between healthy human individuals. Measured with immunoSEQ multiplex PCR; TCRdb has only the in-frame clones, and not every one. The sample lists roughly 1,800,000 clones, approximately 94% occurring once. CD45RO negativity and positive selection for CCR7 defined naive CD8 cells, a population that excluded terminally differentiated effector memory CD45RA+ cells. The sample taken for sequencing was naive CD8+ T cells sorted from blood. The source of these receptors is a man between 18 and 35 years old in good health.

This chain links TRBV6-5 with TRBJ1-5; D gene uncertain. Trimming took 6 bases from V and 7 from J, leaving 16 bases between them. Germline assignment: CDR1 MNHEY and CDR2 SVGAGI. This CDR3 spans 14 amino acids. The CDR3 loop is CASSPEEEGQPQHF. CDR3 in DNA: TGTGCCAGCAGCCCCGAGGAGGAGGGACAGCCCCAGCATTTT.

The V gene is TRBV27, the J gene TRBJ1-5, with D perhaps TRBD1 (5 bases). CDR3 length: 12 residues. Germline V gives CDR1 MNHEY, CDR2 SMNVEV (reference sequence). V was pared by 3 bases and J by 11 bases, with 11 bases between. CDR3 bases: TGTGCCAGCAGTTTTCCCCAGGGAGCCCAGCATTTT. Protein: CASSFPQGAQHF.

This chain joins TRBV4-3 and TRBJ1-2, with TRBD1 as a possible D gene (5 bases). V dropped 0 bases and J dropped 6 bases, with 23 bases sitting between them. Germline CDR1 reads LGHNA; CDR2 reads YSLEER. The CDR3 has 18 residues. In DNA form, the CDR3 reads TGCGCCAGCAGCCAAGATGCCCAGCCACTCAACCAGGGCCATGGCTACACCTTC. Protein: CASSQDAQPLNQGHGYTF.

V and J are TRBV18 and TRBJ2-1; 9 bases map to TRBD2. V was pared by 2 bases and J by 8 bases, with 7 bases of the junction left unmatched. The germline gives CDR1 KGHSH, CDR2 LQKENI. The CDR3 spans 15 residues. The chain's CDR3 is CASSPGGGAWDEQFF. For the CDR3, the DNA is TGTGCCAGCTCACCAGGCGGGGGGGCCTGGGATGAGCAGTTCTTC. Looking up the rest from reference TRBV18 and TRBJ2-1 gives the full variable domain: NAGVMQNPRHLVRRRGQEARLRCSPMKGHSHVYWYRQLPEEGLKFMVYLQKENIIDESGMPKERFSAEFPKEGPSILRIQQVVRGDSAAYFCASSPGGGAWDEQFFGPGTRLTVL.

This chain joins TRBV2 and TRBJ2-5; TRBD2 matches at 10 bases. V lost 3 bases and J lost 6; bases outside the gene matches: 7. CDR1 and CDR2 from the germline V gene are SNHLY and FYNNEI. This CDR3 has 15 residues. The chain's CDR3 is CASSESGGAWKTQYF. As DNA, the CDR3 is TGTGCCAGCAGTGAGAGCGGGGGGGCCTGGAAGACCCAGTACTTC.

V and J are TRBV7-2 and TRBJ1-3; unclear D gene. Germline CDR1 SGHTA, CDR2 FQGNSA. The CDR3 sequence is 16 residues long. V lost 2 bases to trimming and J lost 0 bases, with 11 bases between them. CDR3 sequence (DNA): TGTGCCAGCAGCTTACAAGCTGGGAGCTCTGGAAACACCATATATTTT. This translates into CASSLQAGSSGNTIYF.

This clone came up once. The chain has TRBV11-2 and TRBJ1-6, with 8 bases identical to TRBD1. From germline, CDR1 is SGHAT and CDR2 FQNNGV. The CDR3 covers 16 residues. The V gene end was trimmed by 0 bases and the J gene end by 8 bases; junction bases not matched to a gene: 6. This chain's CDR3 is CASSLESRQGHSPLHF. CDR3 sequence (DNA): TGTGCCAGCAGCTTAGAGAGTAGACAGGGGCATTCACCCCTCCACTTT.

The chain links TRBV5-6 to TRBJ1-2; tentative D call: TRBD1 (6 bases). Between the trimmed V and J ends, which lost 0 bases and 6 bases, there was a span of 15 bases. Germline V gene lookup returns CDR1 SGHDT and CDR2 YYEEEE. The CDR3 runs 15 residues. The CDR3 here is CASSLDEGGGNGYTF. Written as DNA, the CDR3 is TGTGCCAGCAGCTTGGACGAAGGAGGGGGAAATGGCTACACCTTC.

Points on this clone: Other DNA sequences in this sample translate to the same CDR3. The chain is built from TRBV6-5 and TRBJ1-2; D call uncertain. The germline gives CDR1 MNHEY, CDR2 SVGAGI. The CDR3 consists of 12 residues. The V and J ends lost 6 bases and 8 bases respectively, with 13 bases between them. The CDR3 loop is CASSPGGGGYTF. For the CDR3, the DNA is TGTGCCAGCAGCCCTGGCGGTGGGGGCTACACCTTC.

This rearrangement joins TRBV28 to TRBJ2-7; D is undetermined. V gave up 5 bases and J gave up 1 base, with 12 bases separating them. The CDR3 totals 14 residues. Per the germline V gene, CDR1 is MDHEN and CDR2 is SYDVKM. CDR3 region: CASSAPQGSYEQYF. The CDR3, as DNA: TGTGCCAGCAGTGCCCCCCAAGGGTCCTACGAGCAGTACTTC.

This chain connects TRBV6-5 to TRBJ2-7; no clear D gene. The germline CDR1 and CDR2 sequences are MNHEY and SVGAGI. V was cut by 0 bases and J by 3 bases, with 12 bases left in between. The CDR3 runs 15 residues. This chain's CDR3 is CASSYSGGVGYEQYF. The CDR3 coding sequence is TGTGCCAGCAGTTACTCGGGTGGGGTCGGCTACGAGCAGTACTTC.

The chain carries TRBV27 and TRBJ2-3; 8 bases align to TRBD1. The V and J ends lost 8 bases and 2 bases, in that order; junction bases with no gene match: 6. This CDR3 contains 14 residues. Germline assignment: CDR1 MNHEY and CDR2 SMNVEV (reference sequence). The CDR3 region has the DNA TGTGCCAGCGCGGGACAGGTATTCACAGATACGCAGTATTTT. It yields the protein CASAGQVFTDTQYF.

V is TRBV10-1 and J is TRBJ2-1, with 14 bases identical to TRBD2. The CDR3 covers 16 residues. Germline V CDR1 and CDR2: WNHNN, SYGVQD (reference sequence). The junction had 7 bases not matched to a gene; V was cut back by 5 bases and J by 7 bases. CDR3 coding DNA: TGCGCCAGCAGTCCTGGGACTAGCGGGGGCTGGAATGAGCAGTTCTTC. Protein: CASSPGTSGGWNEQFF.

The chain is built from TRBV11-2 and TRBJ2-1; D is possibly TRBD2 (6 bases). V was shortened by 5 bases and J by 7 bases, with 15 bases between the two germline ends. This CDR3 has 14 amino acids. Per the germline V gene, CDR1 is SGHAT and CDR2 is FQNNGV. The CDR3 nucleotides are TGTGCCAGCAGCCGCAAGACTAGAGGTAATGAGCAGTTCTTC. Protein: CASSRKTRGNEQFF.

J is TRBJ2-1 and V is TRBV19; TRBD2 matches 14 bases. Germline assignment: CDR1 LNHDA and CDR2 SQIVND (reference sequence). With V trimmed by 5 bases and J by 4 bases, 7 bases remained unmatched. The CDR3 totals 17 residues. The CDR3 DNA is TGTGCCAGTAGTCCTGGGACTAGCGGGAGTGGGTACAATGAGCAGTTCTTC. Protein: CASSPGTSGSGYNEQFF.

To note about this clone: The identical CDR3 is also encoded by other nucleotide sequences in the sample. This sequence joins TRBV9 and TRBJ1-1; D call uncertain. The CDR3 has 13 amino acids. In germline, CDR1 is SGDLS, CDR2 YYNGEE. V lost 2 bases, J lost 1 base, and 6 bases lay in between. CDR3 coding DNA: TGTGCCAGCAGCGTGTTACAGAACACTGAAGCTTTCTTT. Translating gives CASSVLQNTEAFF.

The V gene is TRBV10-2, the J gene TRBJ1-5, with D possibly matching TRBD1 (5 bases). CDR1 and CDR2 from the germline V gene are WSHSY and SAAADI. This CDR3 is 15 amino acids long. V lost 3 bases and J lost 0, with 9 bases in between. DNA for the CDR3: TGCGCCAGCAGTGACCGACAGAATAGCAATCAGCCCCAGCATTTT. The encoded protein is CASSDRQNSNQPQHF.

The V call is TRBV5-6, the J call TRBJ2-2; D unclear. The CDR3 extends over 14 amino acids. Trimming stripped 4 bases from V and 0 bases from J, with 7 bases between. Germline V gene lookup returns CDR1 SGHDT and CDR2 YYEEEE. The CDR3 loop is CASSLTPNTGELFF. The DNA for the CDR3 is TGTGCCAGCAGCCTTACACCGAACACCGGGGAGCTGTTTTTT.

The chain is built from TRBV10-3 and TRBJ2-7; TRBD2 aligns across 7 bases. CDR3 length: 15 amino acids. Trimming at V came to 4 bases and at J to 1 base, leaving 7 bases not matched to a gene. In germline, CDR1 is ENHRY, CDR2 SYGVKD. The CDR3 nucleotides are TGTGCCATCAGTGCTTCTGGGGGGGGGTCCTACGAGCAGTACTTC. This sequence encodes CAISASGGGSYEQYF.

The chain carries TRBV7-8 and TRBJ2-3, with 8 bases matching TRBD1. The CDR3 spans 15 residues. The germline gives CDR1 SGHVS, CDR2 FQNEAQ. Trimming at V came to 4 bases and at J to 2 bases, leaving 5 bases not matched to a gene. CDR3: CASSWGTGVTDTQYF. The CDR3 DNA reads TGTGCCAGCAGCTGGGGGACAGGCGTCACAGATACGCAGTATTTT.

The chain combines TRBV21-1 with TRBJ1-3; TRBD1 is the table's D call and was not checked against the DNA. TRBV21-1 is annotated as a pseudogene. This CDR3 region has 16 residues. CDR3 coding DNA: TGTGCCAGCAGCCGACAGGGGGCAGCGGCTGGAAACACCATATATTTT. It specifies CASSRQGAAAGNTIYF.

V gene TRBV5-1 combines with J gene TRBJ2-7; 10 bases fit TRBD2. The CDR3 consists of 14 residues. In germline, CDR1 is SGHRS, CDR2 YFSETQ. V gave up 2 bases and J gave up 5 bases; unmatched junction bases: 4. In DNA form, the CDR3 reads TGCGCCAGCAGCTTAGCGGGGGGGCCTAACGAGCAGTACTTC. This encodes CASSLAGGPNEQYF.

The genes are TRBV28 and TRBJ2-5; 8 bases fit TRBD1. Germline-derived CDR1 and CDR2 are MDHEN and SYDVKM. The CDR3 sequence is 13 residues long. The V and J ends lost 4 bases and 4 bases, in that order; junction bases with no gene match: 2. CDR3 loop: CASSWTGRETQYF. The DNA of the CDR3 is TGTGCCAGCAGTTGGACAGGGAGAGAGACCCAGTACTTC. Using reference TRBV28 and TRBJ2-5 for the parts outside the CDR3, the full variable domain is DVKVTQSSRYLVKRTGEKVFLECVQDMDHENMFWYRQDPGLGLRLIYFSYDVKMKEKGDIPEGYSVSREKKERFSLILESASTNQTSMYLCASSWTGRETQYFGPGTRLLVL.

The V call is TRBV28, the J call TRBJ1-2; 7 positions match TRBD1. The V segment lost 2 bases and the J segment 8 bases; nucleotides outside the gene matches: 8. The germline CDR1 and CDR2 sequences are MDHEN and SYDVKM. The CDR3 is made up of 14 amino acids. The CDR3 protein is CASSLGEGADGYTF. CDR3 bases: TGTGCCAGCAGTTTAGGCGAGGGGGCGGACGGCTACACCTTC.

This sequence joins TRBV2 and TRBJ2-1; 8 nucleotides line up with TRBD2. The germline CDR1 and CDR2 sequences are SNHLY and FYNNEI. This CDR3 has 15 amino acids. V was clipped by 5 bases and J by 0 bases; unmatched bases: 3. Here the CDR3 DNA reads TGTGCCAGCAGTCCCAGCGGGGGCTCCTACAATGAGCAGTTCTTC. This encodes CASSPSGGSYNEQFF. The variable domain in full, with the rest retrieved from reference TRBV2 and TRBJ2-1, is EPEVTQTPSHQVTQMGQEVILRCVPISNHLYFYWYRQILGQKVEFLVSFYNNEISEKSEIFDDQFSVERPDGSNFTLKIRSTKLEDSAMYFCASSPSGGSYNEQFFGPGTRLTVL.

The V gene is TRBV11-2, the J gene TRBJ2-1, with TRBD2 identical over 9 bases. The germline CDR1 and CDR2 sequences are SGHAT and FQNNGV. Trimming at V came to 5 bases and at J to 7 bases, leaving 9 bases not matched to a gene. This CDR3 is built from 15 residues. CDR3 nucleotide sequence: TGTGCCAGCAGCCAAGAGGCGGGGGGGGCTAATGAGCAGTTCTTC. It translates to CASSQEAGGANEQFF.

The chain carries TRBV11-2 and TRBJ1-2; D remains ambiguous. The CDR3 contains 16 residues. Germline V gene data show CDR1 as SGHAT and CDR2 as FQNNGV. Trimming removed 1 base at V and 4 bases at J, with 16 bases between. The CDR3 DNA follows: TGTGCCAGCAGCTTAGCCTCCGTGGCGGGGATCTATGGCTACACCTTC. Its protein is CASSLASVAGIYGYTF.